Below, 8 T cell receptor beta chains from the same sample are listed, as sequenced in a study of shared clonotypes between healthy human individuals (dated by TCRdb to 2020 to 2021). The protocol used for the library was the immunoSEQ multiplex PCR assay. In TCRdb, the immuneACCESS table is reduced to in-frame sequences with V and J assigned. These tables do not hold every clone; where another copy was compared, an unresolved V gene accounts for under half, and the others remain unexplained. Present in this sample are millions of clones, just over 90% of which were seen just once. The top ten hold 0.14% of the sample. The sequenced sample consisted of naive CD4+ T cells sorted from blood. The cell subset or site label for this specimen denotes: CD45RA+ positively selected. These receptors all come from a man aged 18-30 years in good health.

V usage is TRBV6-5 and J usage is TRBJ1-6, with 9 bases aligning to TRBD1. Germline loops: CDR1 MNHEY, CDR2 SVGAGI. V was pared by 6 bases and J by 9 bases, with 6 bases of the junction left unmatched. The CDR3 runs to 14 residues. The CDR3 sequence: CASRVGQGSSPLHF. DNA for the CDR3: TGTGCCAGCAGGGTAGGACAGGGGAGTTCACCCCTCCACTTT.

The CDR3 nucleotides read TGTGCCATCAGGGTGGACGGCACAGATACGCAGTATTTT. This codes for CAIRVDGTDTQYF. The chain combines TRBV10-3 with TRBJ2-3; D call uncertain. The germline V gene encodes CDR1 ENHRY and CDR2 SYGVKD. The CDR3 is made up of 13 amino acids. Deletions cut 6 bases from V and 1 base from J, with 8 bases between.

This chain connects TRBV2 to TRBJ1-1, with D tentatively TRBD1 (5 bases). The CDR3 sequence is 13 residues long. V was trimmed by 5 bases and J by 6 bases, leaving 13 bases between them. CDR1 and CDR2 from the germline V gene are SNHLY and FYNNEI. The CDR3 sequence is CASSWDAGAEAFF. The CDR3 coding sequence is TGTGCCAGCAGTTGGGACGCCGGGGCTGAAGCTTTCTTT. Full variable domain (rest looked up from reference TRBV2 and TRBJ1-1): EPEVTQTPSHQVTQMGQEVILRCVPISNHLYFYWYRQILGQKVEFLVSFYNNEISEKSEIFDDQFSVERPDGSNFTLKIRSTKLEDSAMYFCASSWDAGAEAFFGQGTRLTVV.

The J gene is TRBJ1-1, the V gene TRBV6-5; possible D gene TRBD1, 5 bases. CDR3 length: 13 amino acids. The ends were cut back, 10 bases at V and 0 bases at J, with 12 bases in the middle. Germline CDR1 reads MNHEY; CDR2 reads SVGAGI. CDR3 DNA: TGTGCCACTGGGGACTTACTGAACACTGAAGCTTTCTTT. Protein product: CATGDLLNTEAFF.

V and J are TRBV30 and TRBJ2-2; D gene unclear. The ends were cut back, 1 base at V and 2 bases at J, with 5 bases in the middle. Germline CDR1 and CDR2: GTSNPN and SVGIG (reference sequence). This CDR3 spans 13 amino acids. The CDR3 DNA is TGTGCCTGGAGTGAGACCAACACCGGGGAGCTGTTTTTT. Translation: CAWSETNTGELFF.

The J gene is TRBJ1-4, the V gene TRBV6-5; no reliable D call. Trimming removed 6 bases from V and 6 bases from J, with 8 bases in between. Per the germline V gene, CDR1 is MNHEY and CDR2 is SVGAGI. This CDR3 comprises 12 residues. The CDR3 protein is CASRRVDEKLFF. The CDR3 coding sequence is TGTGCCAGCAGGAGGGTAGATGAAAAACTGTTTTTT.

A word on this clone: Other nucleotide sequences from this sample produce the same CDR3. V is TRBV7-2 and J is TRBJ2-5, with 8 positions matching TRBD2. Germline CDR1 SGHTA, CDR2 FQGNSA. The CDR3 consists of 14 residues. Unmatched junction bases numbered 5, after V lost 3 bases and J lost 5 bases. The CDR3 loop reads CASSLASGSETQYF. The CDR3 coding sequence is TGTGCCAGCAGCTTGGCTAGCGGGTCGGAGACCCAGTACTTC.

This chain links TRBV10-3 with TRBJ2-3; D might be TRBD2 (5 bases). The CDR3 covers 14 residues. Looked up from germline, CDR1 is ENHRY and CDR2 is SYGVKD. Trimming took 6 bases from V and 4 from J, leaving 14 bases between them. The CDR3 protein is CAISAGPRADTQYF. The CDR3 bases are TGTGCCATCAGCGCGGGCCCCCGGGCAGATACGCAGTATTTT.